Each of the 32 T cell receptor beta chains below was sequenced from the same sample in a study of CD8+ T cells in alopecia areata. Indicated treatment: oral pan-JAK inhibitor, 5-10 mg twice daily. RNA extraction and reverse transcription yielded cDNA as sequencing template. Only in-frame clones appear in the TCRdb table, and some are missing; sequencing was by immunoSEQ multiplex PCR. The data show some 180,000 clones, with roughly half seen just once and about a tenth held by the top ten. The sample consisted of CD8+ T cells sorted from blood, taken around week 54, from a patient treated with tofacitinib. Receptors were obtained from a human donor with alopecia areata.

The chain has TRBV27 and TRBJ2-7; D ambiguous. V was pared by 5 bases and J by 3 bases, with 11 bases between. In germline, CDR1 is MNHEY, CDR2 SMNVEV (reference sequence). The CDR3 extends over 13 amino acids. In DNA, the CDR3 is TGTGCCAGCAGTACCTCCAAGGGCTACGAGCAGTACTTC. It codes for CASSTSKGYEQYF.

This rearrangement joins TRBV9 to TRBJ2-2; D gene unclear. Trimming removed 6 bases at V and 5 bases at J, with 11 bases between. The germline CDR1 and CDR2 sequences are SGDLS and YYNGEE. The CDR3 runs 13 residues. The CDR3 nucleotides are TGTGCCAGCACCAGTGGTGTTACCGGGGAGCTGTTTTTT. Amino acid sequence: CASTSGVTGELFF. Filled out from reference TRBV9 and TRBJ2-2, the complete variable domain reads DSGVTQTPKHLITATGQRVTLRCSPRSGDLSVYWYQQSLDQGLQFLIQYYNGEERAKGNILERFSAQQFPDLHSELNLSSLELGDSALYFCASTSGVTGELFFGEGSRLTVL.

The gene calls are TRBV15 and TRBJ2-1; D remains ambiguous. V gave up 1 base and J gave up 10 bases, with 14 bases separating them. The CDR3 consists of 14 residues. Germline CDR1 is LNHNV and CDR2 is YYDKDF (reference sequence). The CDR3 DNA reads as TGTGCCACCAGCAGAGTAGGGTCGACGCAGGAGCAGTTCTTC. Protein: CATSRVGSTQEQFF.

This clone was observed a few times. The gene calls are TRBV5-1 and TRBJ2-5, with D hard to call. V was cut by 3 bases and J by 1 base, with 16 bases left in between. The CDR3 runs to 16 residues. The germline CDR1 and CDR2 sequences are SGHRS and YFSETQ. CDR3 DNA sequence: TGCGCCAGCAGCTGGATCGAAGGACCCCTCCAAGAGACCCAGTACTTC. Translating gives CASSWIEGPLQETQYF.

This clone has more than one count but fewer than ten. A read error may produce the germline difference seen at one junction end. The chain combines TRBV6-4 with TRBJ2-1; TRBD2 agrees at 8 bases. The CDR3 loop spans 14 amino acids. Germline CDR1 and CDR2: MRHNA and SNTAGT. The CDR3, as DNA: TGTGCCAGCAGTTACTCTAGCGGGTACAATGAGCAGTTCTTC. Residues: CASSYSSGYNEQFF.

Only a few counts were recorded for this clone. The CDR3 sequence: CASSLEGQHTQYF. Here the CDR3 DNA reads TGCGCCAGCAGCTTGGAGGGACAGCATACGCAGTATTTT. The rearrangement uses TRBV5-1 and TRBJ2-3, with TRBD1 matching over 7 bases. V lost 0 bases, J lost 7 bases, and 2 bases stayed unmatched. CDR1 is SGHRS and CDR2 is YFSETQ in the germline V gene. This CDR3 has 13 amino acids. Full variable domain (rest looked up from reference TRBV5-1 and TRBJ2-3): KAGVTQTPRYLIKTRGQQVTLSCSPISGHRSVSWYQQTPGQGLQFLFEYFSETQRNKGNFPGRFSGRQFSNSRSEMNVSTLELGDSALYLCASSLEGQHTQYFGPGTRLTVL.

This clone has more than one count but fewer than ten. This chain links TRBV11-2 with TRBJ2-3; 9 bases are a match to TRBD2. The CDR3 runs to 16 residues. In germline, CDR1 is SGHAT, CDR2 FQNNGV. The V segment lost 5 bases and the J segment 0 bases; nucleotides outside the gene matches: 6. The CDR3 region is CASSEAGGPSTDTQYF. In DNA, the CDR3 is TGTGCCAGCAGCGAGGCGGGGGGGCCTAGCACAGATACGCAGTATTTT.

The CDR3: CASSLGENEKLFF. DNA of the CDR3: TGTGCCAGCAGCTTAGGGGAGAATGAAAAACTGTTTTTT. The genes are TRBV7-9 and TRBJ1-4; D is unclear. V shed 1 base and J shed 5 bases, with 5 bases lying between them. The CDR3 is 13 amino acids. Germline V gives CDR1 SEHNR, CDR2 FQNEAQ (reference sequence). The whole variable domain, remainder taken from reference TRBV7-9 and TRBJ1-4, is DTGVSQNPRHKITKRGQNVTFRCDPISEHNRLYWYRQTLGQGPEFLTYFQNEAQLEKSRLLSDRFSAERPKGSFSTLEIQRTEQGDSAMYLCASSLGENEKLFFGSGTQLSVL.

This chain connects TRBV5-1 to TRBJ2-5; 7 nucleotides line up with TRBD2. Germline CDR1 reads SGHRS; CDR2 reads YFSETQ. The J segment lost 9 bases and the V segment lost 4 bases, leaving 12 bases of the junction unmatched. CDR3 length: 14 amino acids. The CDR3 nucleotides are TGCGCCAGCAGCCCGGGACTATCAAGAAGTGCCCAGTACTTC. This sequence encodes CASSPGLSRSAQYF.

This clone was seen only a few times. This chain uses TRBV4-1 with TRBJ2-1, with no clear D. The germline V gene has CDR1 MGHRA and CDR2 YSYEKL. Trimming pared 0 bases from V and 10 bases from J, leaving 4 bases between. The CDR3 is made up of 11 amino acids. CDR3 nucleotides: TGCGCCAGCAGCCAAGAATCGGAGCAGTTCTTC. This codes for CASSQESEQFF.

This chain joins TRBV29-1 and TRBJ2-1, with D maybe TRBD2 (7 bases). In germline, CDR1 is SQVTM, CDR2 ANQGSEA. The CDR3 has 14 amino acids. Trimming stripped 6 bases from V and 8 bases from J, with 20 bases between. In DNA form, the CDR3 reads TGCAGCGTCGATAGGGGGGGGGCCGTGGATGAGCAGTTCTTC. Translating it yields CSVDRGGAVDEQFF.

As concerns this clone: Different DNA sequences within this sample yield the same CDR3. This chain joins TRBV5-1 and TRBJ1-5, with D tentatively TRBD1 (6 bases). V gave up 0 bases and J gave up 4 bases, with 8 bases separating them. This CDR3 region has 14 residues. Germline CDR1 reads SGHRS; CDR2 reads YFSETQ. The CDR3 sequence: CASSLEGGNQPQHF. Written as DNA, the CDR3 is TGCGCCAGCAGCTTGGAAGGGGGTAATCAGCCCCAGCATTTT. The full variable domain, with the rest looked up from reference TRBV5-1 and TRBJ1-5, is KAGVTQTPRYLIKTRGQQVTLSCSPISGHRSVSWYQQTPGQGLQFLFEYFSETQRNKGNFPGRFSGRQFSNSRSEMNVSTLELGDSALYLCASSLEGGNQPQHFGDGTRLSIL.

The chain joins TRBV5-6 to TRBJ1-5; D remains ambiguous. Per the germline V gene, CDR1 is SGHDT and CDR2 is YYEEEE. This CDR3 region has 14 residues. V lost 0 bases to trimming and J lost 1 base, with 5 bases between them. The CDR3 protein is CASSLGMSNQPQHF. In DNA form, the CDR3 reads TGTGCCAGCAGCTTGGGAATGAGCAATCAGCCCCAGCATTTT.

The chain is built from TRBV7-9 and TRBJ1-3; TRBD1 might be the D (5 bases). The V gene lost 3 bases and the J gene lost 1 base, with 7 bases spanning the gap. This CDR3 is 14 amino acids long. The germline gives CDR1 SEHNR, CDR2 FQNEAQ (reference sequence). DNA of the CDR3: TGTGCCAGCAGCTTGGGGGGATCTGGAAACACCATATATTTT. Residues: CASSLGGSGNTIYF.

This chain connects TRBV6-5 to TRBJ2-3; D may correspond to TRBD1 or TRBD2 (6 bases each). Looked up from germline, CDR1 is MNHEY and CDR2 is SVGAGI. This CDR3 is built from 14 residues. Trimming left V 5 bases short and J 6 bases short, with 15 bases between. CDR3 loop: CASSHLGGGDTQYF. The CDR3, as DNA: TGTGCCAGCAGTCACTTGGGGGGCGGGGATACGCAGTATTTT.

The rearrangement joins TRBV11-2 to TRBJ1-2; TRBD1 matches 7 bases. V dropped 0 bases and J dropped 4; count of bases not matched to a gene: 8. In germline, CDR1 is SGHAT, CDR2 FQNNGV. The length of the CDR3 is 16 residues. CDR3 bases: TGTGCCAGCAGCTTAGAGGCTGCATGGGACAGCTATGGCTACACCTTC. Translation: CASSLEAAWDSYGYTF.

The genes are TRBV30 and TRBJ2-1; 8 bases are a match to TRBD2. In germline, CDR1 is GTSNPN, CDR2 SVGIG (reference sequence). This CDR3 is built from 12 residues. The J segment lost 12 bases and the V segment lost 2 bases, leaving 6 bases of the junction unmatched. Here the CDR3 DNA reads TGTGCCTGGAGTTCCGGGGGGGATGGGCAGTTCTTC. As protein: CAWSSGGDGQFF.

The chain carries TRBV13 and TRBJ2-7, with D perhaps assigned TRBD1 or TRBD2 (5 bases each). Trimming pared 0 bases from V and 7 bases from J, leaving 10 bases between. The CDR3 runs to 13 residues. Germline V CDR1 and CDR2: PRHDT, FYEKMQ (reference sequence). For the CDR3, the DNA is TGTGCCAGCAGCTTAGGGGGGGACCGGGAGCAGTACTTC. Amino acids: CASSLGGDREQYF.

The chain employs TRBV5-1 and TRBJ1-2, with D possibly being TRBD1 (5 bases). The V gene's germline CDR1 is SGHRS and CDR2 YFSETQ. The CDR3 extends over 12 amino acids. The germline V and J ends were trimmed by 4 bases and 3 bases, with 7 bases remaining between them. The CDR3 coding sequence is TGCGCCAGCAGCCTAGGGGACTATGGCTACACCTTC. Its protein is CASSLGDYGYTF. Drawing the rest from reference TRBV5-1 and TRBJ1-2, the complete variable domain is KAGVTQTPRYLIKTRGQQVTLSCSPISGHRSVSWYQQTPGQGLQFLFEYFSETQRNKGNFPGRFSGRQFSNSRSEMNVSTLELGDSALYLCASSLGDYGYTFGSGTRLTVV.

This clone was counted a few times. J is TRBJ1-1 and V is TRBV4-1; D ambiguous. V gave up 0 bases and J gave up 4 bases, with 9 bases separating them. Looked up from germline, CDR1 is MGHRA and CDR2 is YSYEKL. The CDR3 is 14 residues long. The DNA of the CDR3 is TGCGCCAGCAGCCAAGAGGTTGGAATCACTGAAGCTTTCTTT. Its translation is CASSQEVGITEAFF.

This chain uses TRBV9 with TRBJ2-7, with D perhaps TRBD2 (6 bases). Trimming stripped 0 bases from V and 6 bases from J, with 10 bases between. Germline loops: CDR1 SGDLS, CDR2 YYNGEE. The CDR3 covers 13 residues. CDR3 bases: TGTGCCAGCAGCGTAGGTGCAGCGGGCGAGCAGTACTTC. As protein: CASSVGAAGEQYF.

The V gene is TRBV30, the J gene TRBJ1-2; D remains unclear. CDR1 is GTSNPN, CDR2 SVGIG, per germline (reference sequence). V lost 2 bases and J 7 bases, leaving 11 bases between the germline ends. This CDR3 spans 12 amino acids. For the CDR3, the DNA is TGTGCCTGGAGTCCCCTGGGGATTGGCTACACCTTC. Translating it yields CAWSPLGIGYTF.

This chain joins TRBV2 and TRBJ2-2, with D possibly TRBD2 on 7 matching bases. The CDR3 is 14 residues long. The germline V gene has CDR1 SNHLY and CDR2 FYNNEI. V was trimmed by 7 bases and J by 1 base, leaving 10 bases between them. The CDR3 reads CASKGGLNTGELFF. DNA for the CDR3: TGTGCCAGCAAGGGGGGGTTGAACACCGGGGAGCTGTTTTTT.

This clone turned up a few times. V gene TRBV29-1 combines with J gene TRBJ2-1; no firm D call. The CDR3 spans 12 residues. V shed 7 bases and J shed 4 bases, with 11 bases lying between them. Germline assignment: CDR1 SQVTM and CDR2 ANQGSEA. The CDR3: CSASEEYNEQFF. Written as DNA, the CDR3 is TGCAGCGCCTCCGAGGAGTACAATGAGCAGTTCTTC.

This clone was seen a single time. The chain uses TRBV9 and TRBJ1-1, with D possibly matching TRBD1 (5 bases). V was cut by 0 bases and J by 8 bases, with 11 bases left in between. The CDR3 is made up of 13 amino acids. Germline CDR1 SGDLS, CDR2 YYNGEE. CDR3: CASSVVDRPEAFF. CDR3 in DNA: TGTGCCAGCAGCGTAGTAGACAGACCAGAAGCTTTCTTT.

This clone was picked up a small number of times. This sequence joins TRBV6-5 and TRBJ2-1; D unresolved. Per germline, CDR1 MNHEY and CDR2 SVGAGI. The CDR3 is 15 amino acids. V dropped 2 bases and J dropped 2 bases, with 10 bases sitting between them. The CDR3 coding sequence is TGTGCCAGCAGTTACGACTTCCAGGCCTACAATGAGCAGTTCTTC. This translates into CASSYDFQAYNEQFF.

The sample holds a few counts of this clone. The chain combines TRBV7-6 with TRBJ2-3; no clear D gene. V lost 0 bases and J 2 bases, leaving 6 bases between the germline ends. Per the germline V gene, CDR1 is SGHVS and CDR2 is FNYEAQ. This CDR3 is 14 amino acids long. In nucleotides, the CDR3 is TGTGCCAGCAGCTTAGCCTTTGCCACAGATACGCAGTATTTT. Protein product: CASSLAFATDTQYF.

The genes are TRBV18 and TRBJ1-4, with D hard to call. This CDR3 comprises 15 residues. From germline, CDR1 is KGHSH and CDR2 LQKENI. Trimming cost V 8 bases and J 5 bases, with 18 bases left between them. The DNA for the CDR3 is TGTGCCAGCGCCCTCGGCGCCCAGGTCAATGAAAAACTGTTTTTT. Translating gives CASALGAQVNEKLFF.

This clone turned up a few times. The rearrangement links TRBV25-1 to TRBJ1-6; a possible D gene is TRBD1 (5 bases). Trimming stripped 6 bases from V and 5 bases from J, with 14 bases between. Per the germline V gene, CDR1 is MGHDK and CDR2 is SYGVNS. CDR3 size: 15 residues. The CDR3 sequence: CASRGLGEDNSPLHF. In DNA form, the CDR3 reads TGTGCCAGCAGGGGACTAGGGGAAGATAATTCACCCCTCCACTTT.

This chain joins TRBV5-1 and TRBJ1-1, with D maybe TRBD1 (6 bases). Trimming removed 3 bases from V and 2 bases from J, with 14 bases in between. The CDR3 extends over 15 amino acids. Germline V gives CDR1 SGHRS, CDR2 YFSETQ. CDR3 protein: CASSSSTGPNTEAFF. The CDR3 region has the DNA TGCGCCAGCAGCTCCTCGACAGGACCCAACACTGAAGCTTTCTTT.

A few counts support this clone. The gene calls are TRBV7-9 and TRBJ1-2; 7 nucleotides align to TRBD1. The CDR3 extends over 15 amino acids. Germline lookup yields CDR1 SEHNR and CDR2 FQNEAQ (reference sequence). J gave up 6 bases and V 4 bases, and 11 bases lay outside the gene matches. CDR3 DNA: TGTGCCAGCAGCTCCACAGGGGAGTTTATTCATGGCTACACCTTC. Its protein is CASSSTGEFIHGYTF.

V and J are TRBV7-8 and TRBJ2-5, with 11 bases fitting TRBD2. Germline CDR1 reads SGHVS; CDR2 reads FQNEAQ. The CDR3 extends over 16 amino acids. Germline trimming cut 4 bases from V and 0 bases from J; bases unmatched to any gene: 4. The CDR3 protein is CASSSRLAGNQETQYF. DNA of the CDR3: TGTGCCAGCAGCTCCCGACTAGCGGGGAACCAAGAGACCCAGTACTTC.